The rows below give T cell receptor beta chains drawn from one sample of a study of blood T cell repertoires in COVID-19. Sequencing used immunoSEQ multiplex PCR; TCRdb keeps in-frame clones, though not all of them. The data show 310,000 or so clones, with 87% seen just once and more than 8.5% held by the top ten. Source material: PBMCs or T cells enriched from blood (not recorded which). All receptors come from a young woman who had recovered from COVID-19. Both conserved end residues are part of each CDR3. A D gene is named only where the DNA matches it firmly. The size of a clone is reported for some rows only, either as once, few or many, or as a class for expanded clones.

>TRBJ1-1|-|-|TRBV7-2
TGTGCCAGCAGCTACAGGTTGAACACTGAAGCTTTCTTT
CASSYRLNTEAFF
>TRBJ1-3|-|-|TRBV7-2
TGTGCCAGCACTCGGACAGATGGAAACACCATATATTTT
CASTRTDGNTIYF
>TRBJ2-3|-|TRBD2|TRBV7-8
TGTGCCAGCAGCTTATATCCCTCGGGAGGGCTCGACGCAGATACGCAGTATTTT
CASSLYPSGGLDADTQYF
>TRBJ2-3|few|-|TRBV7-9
TGTGCCAGCAGCTTAGGGGCCAGGGGAGATACGCAGTATTTT
CASSLGARGDTQYF
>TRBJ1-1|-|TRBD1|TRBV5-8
TGTGCCAGCAGCTTGGACGGACAGGGGGTGAACACTGAAGCTTTCTTT
CASSLDGQGVNTEAFF
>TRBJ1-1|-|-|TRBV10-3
TGTGCCATCAGTGGGGAGGCGGGCACTGAAGCTTTCTTT
CAISGEAGTEAFF
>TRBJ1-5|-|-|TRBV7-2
TGTGCCAGCACCTTGGGGGGGGGCCTTCAGCCCCAGCATTTT
CASTLGGGLQPQHF
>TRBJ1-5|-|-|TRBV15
TGTGCCACCAGCAGAGGGACACGTAGCAATCAGCCCCAGCATTTT
CATSRGTRSNQPQHF
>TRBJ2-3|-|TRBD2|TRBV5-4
TGTGCCAGCAGCCTGCGACTAGCGGGGGGTCCCACAGATACGCAGTATTTT
CASSLRLAGGPTDTQYF
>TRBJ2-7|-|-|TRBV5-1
TGCGCCAGCAGAGGAGGGACAGCTACCTACGAGCAGTACTTC
CASRGGTATYEQYF
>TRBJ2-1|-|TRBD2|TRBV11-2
TGTGCCAGCAGCTCCGTTACTAGCGGGGGGGCGAATGAGCAGTTCTTC
CASSSVTSGGANEQFF
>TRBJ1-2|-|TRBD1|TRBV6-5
TGTGCCAGCAGTAGGACAGGCTACTCGGACTATGGCTACACCTTC
CASSRTGYSDYGYTF
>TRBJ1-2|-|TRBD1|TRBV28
TGTGCCAGCAGTCCGGGACAGGGATATGGCTACACCTTC
CASSPGQGYGYTF
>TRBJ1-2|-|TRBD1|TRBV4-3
TGCGCCAGCAGCCCACAGACAGGGGACGGCTACACCTTC
CASSPQTGDGYTF
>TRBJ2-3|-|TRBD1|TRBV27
TGTGCCAGCAGTGGAAGGGGGCGCGCAGATACGCAGTATTTT
CASSGRGRADTQYF
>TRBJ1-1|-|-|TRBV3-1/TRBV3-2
TGTGCCAGCAGCCTGGCCGGGATAGGCACTGAAGCTTTCTTT
CASSLAGIGTEAFF
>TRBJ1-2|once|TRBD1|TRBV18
TGTGCCAGCTCACCTCAGGGGGCGGAAGGCTACACCTTC
CASSPQGAEGYTF
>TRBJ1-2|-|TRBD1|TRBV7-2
TGTGCCAGCAGCTTAGAATGGACAGGGGCCAATGGCTACACCTTC
CASSLEWTGANGYTF
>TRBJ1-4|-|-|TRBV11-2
TGTGCCAGCAGCTTAGTTCGTATAGGGGGAGAAAAACTGTTTTTT
CASSLVRIGGEKLFF
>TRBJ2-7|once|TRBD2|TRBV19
TGTGCCAGTAGTATCTCAAGCGGGGGGCCCGTAGAGCAGTACTTC
CASSISSGGPVEQYF
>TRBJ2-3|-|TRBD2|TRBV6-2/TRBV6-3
TGTGCCAGCAGTAAGCCCGGACTAGCGGGGGGGGCAGATACGCAGTATTTT
CASSKPGLAGGADTQYF
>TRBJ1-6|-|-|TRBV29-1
TGCAGCGTTCGAGCCGGAGATTCACCCCTCCACTTT
CSVRAGDSPLHF
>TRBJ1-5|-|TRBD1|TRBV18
TGTGCCAGCTCACCCGAGCTGTCAGGGGGAAATCAGCCCCAGCATTTT
CASSPELSGGNQPQHF
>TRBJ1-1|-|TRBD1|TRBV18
TGTGCCAGCTCAGAGGGGGCCTTGAACACTGAAGCTTTCTTT
CASSEGALNTEAFF
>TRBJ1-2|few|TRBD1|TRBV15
TGTGCCACCAGCAGGGGGACAGGGTATGGCTACACCTTC
CATSRGTGYGYTF
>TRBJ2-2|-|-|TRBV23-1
TGCGCCAGCAGTCACAGGGCCGGGGAGCTGTTTTTT
CASSHRAGELFF
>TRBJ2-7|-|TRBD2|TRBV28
TGTGCCAGCACAAGTCTCGGTAGCGGGAGGGTGGGGGAGCAGTACTTC
CASTSLGSGRVGEQYF
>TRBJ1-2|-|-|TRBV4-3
TGCGCCAGCAGCCAAGCGGTTACAGGAAACTATGGCTACACCTTC
CASSQAVTGNYGYTF
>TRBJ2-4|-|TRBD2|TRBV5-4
TGTGCCCCGGGGGGGGCGGGAAACATTCAGTACTTC
CAPGGAGNIQYF
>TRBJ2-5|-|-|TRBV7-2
TGTGCCAGCAGCTCTCGACGAGCGGCCCAAGAGACCCAGTACTTC
CASSSRRAAQETQYF
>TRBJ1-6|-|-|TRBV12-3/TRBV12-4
TGTGCCAGCAGTCGACAGGATTCACCCCTCCACTTT
CASSRQDSPLHF
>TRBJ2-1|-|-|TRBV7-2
TGTGCCAGCAGCTTACTATCTGTAGGCGGGGCTCACCGGAATGAGCAGTTCTTC
CASSLLSVGGAHRNEQFF
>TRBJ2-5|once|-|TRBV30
TGTGCCTGGAGTGTCGGCCTAGCCCAAGAGACCCAGTACTTC
CAWSVGLAQETQYF
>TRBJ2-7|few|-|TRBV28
TGTGCCTTCAGGGAAAGGGCCTACGAGCAGTACTTC
CAFRERAYEQYF
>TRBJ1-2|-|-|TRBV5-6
TGTGCCAGCAGCTTTCAGGGGAACTATGGCTACACCTTC
CASSFQGNYGYTF
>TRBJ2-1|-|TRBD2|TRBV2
TGTGCCAGCAGAGAAAGGGCTAGCGGACCTTTGGAGCAGTTCTTC
CASRERASGPLEQFF
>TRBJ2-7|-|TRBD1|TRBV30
TGTGCCTGTGGGACAGATCCTCCCTACGAGCAGTACTTC
CACGTDPPYEQYF
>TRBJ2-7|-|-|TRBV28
TGTGCCAGCAGTTTAGGAGGCTACGAGCAGTACTTC
CASSLGGYEQYF
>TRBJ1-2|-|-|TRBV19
TGTGCCAGTAGTATAGGGCAGGGGAATGGCTACACCTTC
CASSIGQGNGYTF
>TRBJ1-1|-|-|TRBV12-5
TGTGCTAGTGGCCCACAGGGGAACACTGAAGCTTTCTTT
CASGPQGNTEAFF
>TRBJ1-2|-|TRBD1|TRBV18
TGTGCCAGCTCGCCACAGGGGGCAGATGGCTACACCTTC
CASSPQGADGYTF
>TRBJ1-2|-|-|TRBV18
TGTGCCAGCTCACCACAGGTGTGGCAGGGCCCTAACTATGGCTACACCTTC
CASSPQVWQGPNYGYTF
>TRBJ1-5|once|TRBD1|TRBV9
TGTGCCAGCAGCGCAGGACAGGGTCAGCCCCAGCATTTT
CASSAGQGQPQHF
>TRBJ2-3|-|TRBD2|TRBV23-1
TGCGCCAGCAGTCCCCGAGGGAGGGCAGATACGCAGTATTTT
CASSPRGRADTQYF
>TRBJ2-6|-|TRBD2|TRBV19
TGTGCCAGTAGTATAGGGGCGGGGGGCGGGGCCAACGTCCTGACTTTC
CASSIGAGGGANVLTF
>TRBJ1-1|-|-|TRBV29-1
TGCAGCGCAGGGGTCAGGAGGGTAGGGACTGAAGCTTTCTTT
CSAGVRRVGTEAFF
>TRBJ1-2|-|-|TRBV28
TGTGCCAGCAGTTTCCCAACAGAGTTCTATGGCTACACCTTC
CASSFPTEFYGYTF
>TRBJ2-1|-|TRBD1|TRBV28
TGTGCCAGCAGTTCCGCTGTGGACAGGGGGTCCTACAATGAGCAGTTCTTC
CASSSAVDRGSYNEQFF
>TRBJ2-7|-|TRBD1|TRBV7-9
TGTGCCAGCAGCCCCGCCGGACAGGGCCCCTACGAGCAGTACTTC
CASSPAGQGPYEQYF
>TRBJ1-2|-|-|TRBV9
TGTGCCAGCAGCCCAAGGGACTTTTATGGCTACACCTTC
CASSPRDFYGYTF
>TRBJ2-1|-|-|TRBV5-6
TGTGCCAGCAGCTCCCGAAAGGGGGATTCCTACAATGAGCAGTTCTTC
CASSSRKGDSYNEQFF
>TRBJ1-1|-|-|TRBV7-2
TGTGCCAGCAGCTTATTTGGAGGAGCGGGGGTCGCTGAAGCTTTCTTT
CASSLFGGAGVAEAFF
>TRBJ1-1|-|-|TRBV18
TGTGCCAGCTCACTGAGGAACACTGAAGCTTTCTTT
CASSLRNTEAFF
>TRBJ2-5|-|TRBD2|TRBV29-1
TGCAGCGTTCTCGGACTAGCGGGAGAAGAGACCCAGTACTTC
CSVLGLAGEETQYF
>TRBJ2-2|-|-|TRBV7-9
TGTGCCAGCAGGTCATCGAACACCGGGGAGCTGTTTTTT
CASRSSNTGELFF